This T cell receptor (beta chain) was sequenced in a study of shared clonotypes between healthy human individuals. Sequencing was performed with immunoSEQ multiplex PCR; in TCRdb, only in-frame clones are kept and a portion is missing. The table lists around 1.5 million clones, 95% to 99% of them singletons. This CDR3 is 14 amino acids long. In germline, CDR1 is SQVTM, CDR2 ANQGSEA. With V trimmed by 4 bases and J by 2 bases, 6 bases remained unmatched. Study-wide results and limits: Read depth was anticipated to influence clonotype sharing among donors.

With respect to this clone: Its antigen is not known. The sample has other DNA sequences that encode this CDR3 too.

This receptor was identified in a man aged 25 to 45 in good health. Sequencing input: naive CD4+ T cells sorted from blood. Subset here: CD45RA+ positively selected. The chain combines TRBV29-1 with TRBJ2-5; 8 nucleotides align to TRBD1. The CDR3 region is CSVGAGGLQETQYF. The CDR3 DNA sequence: TGCAGCGTTGGGGCAGGGGGCCTTCAAGAGACCCAGTACTTC.